This TCR beta chain stems from a study of blood T cells in healthy people across ages. The study, taken as a whole, reports: The study regarded diversity estimates from one million T cells as underestimates.

CDR3 length: 12 amino acids. This clonotype was found a few times. Its antigen is unknown. PBMCs, at least 7 million per sample, were isolated. PCR was performed a second time for about 6 to 12 cycles using a sample-barcoded 5' primer and a J-beta primer mix. Every cDNA was tagged by a template-switch adaptor with 12 random nucleotides. A minimum of 2.5 million CDR3-containing paired-end reads was obtained for each sample. TCRdb used MiXCR to reprocess the 5' RACE reads, holding one entry per CDR3 protein. The sample has roughly 1,500,000 distinct CDR3 sequences, about 43% seen once. The chain recombines TRBV21-1 with TRBJ2-7. TRBV21-1 is annotated as a pseudogene. Sequencing was done on a sample of blood. This sequence was found in a woman younger than 35 in good health. This CDR3 is CASSKDGYEQYF. Here the CDR3 DNA reads TGTGCCAGCAGCAAAGACGGCTACGAGCAGTACTTC.